This TCR beta chain was identified in a study of blood T cells in healthy people across ages. Study-wide findings and caveats: There was no known CMV status for donors, so expanded clonotype changes were possibly confounded.

It was with a sample-barcoded 5' primer and a J-beta primer mix that a second PCR of roughly 6 to 12 cycles was run. From the 5' RACE reads, TCRdb called clonotypes with MiXCR, one entry per CDR3 protein. The sample lists over 1,500,000 distinct CDR3 sequences, 49% seen once, with less than 2.5% in the top ten. The sample, approximately 10 milliliters of peripheral blood, was drawn from each donor. With regard to this clonotype: Antigen: not known.

V was trimmed by 1 base and J by 10 bases, leaving 14 bases between them. Germline V CDR1 and CDR2: LGHDT, YNNKEL (reference sequence). This CDR3 region has 14 residues. The TCR was taken from a woman in her forties in good health. The chain links TRBV3-1 to TRBJ2-1, with TRBD2 as a possible D gene (6 bases). Sequenced material: blood. The CDR3 DNA sequence: TGTGCCAGCAGCCAAGGGGAGGAGCGTCGAGAGCAGTTCTTC. Residues: CASSQGEERREQFF.